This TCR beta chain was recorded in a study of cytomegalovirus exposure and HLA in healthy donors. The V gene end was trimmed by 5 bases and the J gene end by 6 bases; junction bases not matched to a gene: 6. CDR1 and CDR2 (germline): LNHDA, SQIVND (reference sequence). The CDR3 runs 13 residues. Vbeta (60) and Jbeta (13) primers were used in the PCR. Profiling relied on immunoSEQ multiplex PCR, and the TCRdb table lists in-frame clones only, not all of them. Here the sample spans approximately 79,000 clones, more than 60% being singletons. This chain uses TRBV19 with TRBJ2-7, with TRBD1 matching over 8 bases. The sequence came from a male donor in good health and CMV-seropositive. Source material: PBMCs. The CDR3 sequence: CASSPRTGLEQYF. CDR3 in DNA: TGTGCCAGTAGTCCCCGGACAGGGCTCGAGCAGTACTTC.